Listed below are T cell receptor beta chains from one sample, sequenced in a study of T-cell memory formation after mild COVID-19. One entry per CDR3 protein, called by TCRdb with MiXCR from the 5' RACE reads. Of tens of thousands of distinct CDR3 sequences detected, approximately 15% appear once; the ten largest clones hold 25% to 35%. Sequencing was performed on PBMCs or a T cell subset sorted from them (not recorded which). The receptors were sampled from an adult woman who had mild COVID-19 (a few samples of this study predate the infection). Cell type and time point are not known. Both conserved end residues are trimmed from each CDR3. The size entry is marked missing in some rows and otherwise reads once, few, many or a size class.

>TRBJ2-1|-|TRBV11-1
ASSLIDGSSPSYNEQF
>TRBJ2-1|few|TRBV5-1
ASSLVGVAEVYNEQF
>TRBJ2-1|few|TRBV7-6
ASSLSAVGVDEQF
>TRBJ2-7|many|TRBV7-9
ASSGGTAEQY
>TRBJ2-7|-|TRBV5-1
ASSLHYEQY
>TRBJ2-7|few|TRBV7-9
ASSLGGDISSYEQY
>TRBJ1-5|once|TRBV30
AWSALGGSNQPQH
>TRBJ2-1|-|TRBV20-1
SAPLGLAGAYNEQF
>TRBJ2-2|-|TRBV4-1
ASSASWTDGELF
>TRBJ2-5|-|TRBV5-6
ASRFRDGKETQY
>TRBJ2-7|-|TRBV30
AWGLTYEQY
>TRBJ2-3|many|TRBV6-5
ASSYIRADTQY
>TRBJ2-7|-|TRBV30
AWSIGTAYYEQY
>TRBJ2-7|many|TRBV7-8
ASSLTGGSYEQY
>TRBJ2-7|-|TRBV20-1
SARGSELVYEQY
>TRBJ2-7|many|TRBV9
ASSPTSGGLAEYEQY
>TRBJ2-5|-|TRBV5-6
ASSLWLAGPQETQY
>TRBJ2-5|few|TRBV2
ASRWGYQETQY
>TRBJ1-1|many|TRBV29-1
SVGKWDTEAF
>TRBJ2-1|-|TRBV3-1
ASSHEVGRGEQF
>TRBJ2-1|few|TRBV6-4
ASSDGGSTVHEQF
>TRBJ2-2|-|TRBV5-4
ASSWAASRELF
>TRBJ2-3|-|TRBV6-2/TRBV6-3
ASTQEGSGADTQY
>TRBJ1-6|-|TRBV7-9
ASSTRYSRINNSPLH
>TRBJ2-7|few|TRBV7-8
ASSLAGTVFVLREQY
>TRBJ1-1|-|TRBV29-1
SVTGHTEAF